The T cell receptor beta chain under discussion was sequenced for a study of blood T cell repertoires in COVID-19. As for the study in general: PBMCs, B-cell-depleted T cells, or T cells provided the cDNA or gDNA that made up the material.

The table came from immunoSEQ multiplex PCR; TCRdb's copy has only in-frame clones and leaves some out. The data contain around 700,000 clones, 85% to 90% of them singletons. Germline lookup yields CDR1 LNHNV and CDR2 YYDKDF (reference sequence). V trimming: 4 bases; J trimming: 6 bases; junction bases outside the gene matches: 9. CDR3 length: 15 residues. The sequence came from a woman aged 18-29 years with acute or convalescent COVID-19. Sequencing was performed on peripheral blood. V usage is TRBV15 and J usage is TRBJ1-1, with 9 bases fitting TRBD1. This CDR3 is CATSKIRDRDPEAFF. For the CDR3, the DNA is TGTGCCACCAGCAAAATCCGGGACAGGGACCCTGAAGCTTTCTTT.